Given below is one TCR beta chain in context. Its cognate antigen is unknown. Trimming removed 6 bases from V and 3 bases from J; junction bases left unmatched: 4. Germline V gene data show CDR1 as SGHTA and CDR2 as FQGNSA. The CDR3 is made up of 14 amino acids. Blood sampling was done at baseline, cycle 4 day 1, and cycle 7 day 1. The protocol was immunoSEQ multiplex PCR, while the TCRdb copy is restricted to in-frame clones and leaves out a portion. Of over 65,000 clones in the sample, 80% to 95% were seen once. This specimen belongs to a study of OX40 agonist ivuxolimab in advanced cancers. Across the whole study: Cohort: 65% to 90% men, mean age about 60, aged about 20 to 79. Partial responses were achieved by three patients: one hepatocellular carcinoma, two cutaneous melanoma.

Study-wide results and limits: Some of the nonresponding patients also showed low levels of normalized T-cell clonal expansion.

The material was CD4+ or CD8+ T cells sorted from blood, obtained in a trial of the OX40 agonist ivuxolimab. The chain uses TRBV7-2 and TRBJ2-7, with TRBD2 matching 11 bases. This clonotype originated in an adult with an advanced solid tumor such as melanoma, head and neck, liver or kidney cancer. CDR3 in amino acids: CASSPSGGYYEQYF. The CDR3 coding sequence is TGTGCCAGCAGTCCTAGCGGGGGGTACTACGAGCAGTACTTC.